These 28 T cell receptor beta chains share one sample of origin, sequenced in a study of T cell repertoires in cytomegalovirus infection. TCRdb redid the calling of the reads with MiXCR, one entry per CDR3 protein. The repertoire holds around 630,000 distinct CDR3 sequences, with approximately 25% as singletons. Sequenced material: CD8+ T cells from PBMCs. The receptors stem from a human donor in good health (CMV status not recorded). Some clones in this sample may be carry-over from other donors' samples.

A note on this clonotype: A read error may explain this, as a much larger clone is one base away. Written as DNA, the CDR3 is TGTGTCAGCAGCCTTACTAGCGGGGGGGATAAAGCCGGGGAGCTGTTTTTT. Amino acids: CVSSLTSGGDKAGELFF. The chain employs TRBV7-6 and TRBJ2-2; TRBD2 agrees at 13 bases. The length of the CDR3 is 17 residues. CDR1 is SGHVS and CDR2 is FNYEAQ in the germline V gene.

This chain links TRBV4-3 with TRBJ2-1, with a possible D match to TRBD2 (5 bases). There are 14 residues in the CDR3. The V end was cut by 4 bases, the J end by 4 bases, with 11 bases between. Per germline, CDR1 LGHNA and CDR2 YSLEER. CDR3 protein: CASSRRAVYNEQFF. In DNA, the CDR3 is TGCGCCAGCAGCCGGCGGGCAGTATACAATGAGCAGTTCTTC.

This clonotype was seen many times. V usage is TRBV7-9 and J usage is TRBJ2-1, with no clear D. There are 10 residues in the CDR3. In germline, CDR1 is SEHNR, CDR2 FQNEAQ (reference sequence). Trimming cost V 7 bases and J 5 bases, with 3 bases left between them. The CDR3 loop reads CASTNNEQFF. CDR3 in DNA: TGTGCCAGCACCAACAATGAGCAGTTCTTC.

This clonotype was seen only a few times. The genes are TRBV6-2 or TRBV6-3 and TRBJ1-1, with D possibly being TRBD1 (6 bases). V was clipped by 2 bases and J by 6 bases, with 19 bases between them. Germline V lookup: CDR1 MNHEY, CDR2 SVGEGT. The length of the CDR3 is 16 residues. The CDR3 coding sequence is TGTGCCAGCAGTTACCCTCGGTGGAGTCAGGGGTCTGAAGCTTTCTTT. This codes for CASSYPRWSQGSEAFF.

This clonotype was seen a handful of times. The rearrangement joins TRBV7-9 to TRBJ2-5, with 7 bases that match TRBD1. Germline loops: CDR1 SEHNR, CDR2 FQNEAQ (reference sequence). CDR3 length equals 14 residues. The trim removed 2 bases at V and 5 bases at J, leaving 5 bases unmatched. The CDR3 here is CASSLSLRGETQYF. The CDR3 bases are TGTGCCAGCAGCTTATCACTCAGGGGGGAGACCCAGTACTTC.

This clonotype was seen repeatedly, ten times or more. The chain has TRBV7-9 and TRBJ1-4, with a weak D call TRBD1 (5 bases). The V end was cut by 3 bases, the J end by 0 bases, with 8 bases between. CDR3 length equals 15 residues. Per germline, CDR1 SEHNR and CDR2 FQNEAQ (reference sequence). The CDR3 sequence: CASSFGTATNEKLFF. The DNA for the CDR3 is TGTGCCAGCAGCTTCGGGACGGCAACTAATGAAAAACTGTTTTTT.

This clonotype was counted at least ten times. The chain is built from TRBV7-9 and TRBJ2-7; the match to TRBD1 covers 7 bases. There are 12 residues in the CDR3. In germline, CDR1 is SEHNR, CDR2 FQNEAQ (reference sequence). The J segment lost 6 bases and the V segment lost 6 bases, leaving 5 bases of the junction unmatched. This CDR3 reads CASRGDSSEQYV. The CDR3 DNA sequence: TGTGCCAGCAGGGGGGACAGTAGCGAGCAGTACGTC.

The gene calls are TRBV6-2 or TRBV6-3 and TRBJ2-1; 13 bases are a match to TRBD2. V was pared by 6 bases and J by 0 bases, with 8 bases of the junction left unmatched. This CDR3 has 18 residues. Germline V gene sequence: CDR1 MNHEY, CDR2 SVGEGT. In DNA, the CDR3 is TGTGCCAGCAGGGGACCGACTAGCGGGGGGTTCTCCTACAATGAGCAGTTCTTC. Translating gives CASRGPTSGGFSYNEQFF.

This clonotype has at least ten counts. This chain connects TRBV19 to TRBJ1-5, with TRBD1 as a possible D gene (5 bases). Germline CDR1 LNHDA, CDR2 SQIVND (reference sequence). The V end lost 11 bases, the J end lost 0 bases, and 11 bases lay between the germline ends. The CDR3 extends over 13 amino acids. The chain's CDR3 is CAVGRDSNQPQHF. Written as DNA, the CDR3 is TGTGCCGTGGGCAGGGATAGCAATCAGCCCCAGCATTTT.

This chain uses TRBV24-1 with TRBJ2-2; 12 nucleotides align to TRBD2. This CDR3 has 18 residues. Germline trimming cut 5 bases from V and 5 bases from J; bases unmatched to any gene: 11. Germline V gene lookup returns CDR1 KGHDR and CDR2 SFDVKD. As DNA, the CDR3 is TGTGCCACCAGTGGGGTGCTAGCGGGGGGGCAAAGGACCGGGGAGCTGTTTTTT. It encodes CATSGVLAGGQRTGELFF.

The V and J genes are TRBV28 and TRBJ1-2; no clear D gene. V was trimmed by 4 bases and J by 0 bases, leaving 27 bases between them. The CDR3 totals 20 residues. Germline CDR1 reads MDHEN; CDR2 reads SYDVKM. CDR3 region: CASSWDWNSGSQPANYGYTF. For the CDR3, the DNA is TGTGCCAGCAGTTGGGATTGGAATTCGGGGTCCCAGCCCGCTAACTATGGCTACACCTTC.

This clonotype has only a few counts. This chain's CDR3 is CASSLNAGQGEKLFF. CDR3 DNA sequence: TGTGCCAGCAGTTTAAACGCGGGACAGGGGGAAAAACTGTTTTTT. The chain carries TRBV12-3 or TRBV12-4 and TRBJ1-4; 10 positions match TRBD1. V lost 2 bases to trimming and J lost 8 bases; unmatched junction nucleotides: 5. The CDR3 length is 15 residues.

The chain combines TRBV6-2 or TRBV6-3 with TRBJ1-2, with D possibly being TRBD1 (5 bases). Trimming cost V 2 bases and J 8 bases, with 18 bases left between them. The length of the CDR3 is 15 residues. Germline V gene lookup returns CDR1 MNHEY and CDR2 SVGEGT. The CDR3 sequence: CASSYVRGHLSGYTF. CDR3 nucleotides: TGTGCCAGCAGTTACGTGCGGGGCCATCTGAGCGGCTACACCTTC.

This clonotype was found a few times. The V gene is TRBV24-1, the J gene TRBJ2-2, with D perhaps matching TRBD1 (6 bases). The CDR3 has 12 residues. Germline V lookup: CDR1 KGHDR, CDR2 SFDVKD. Trimming removed 12 bases at V and 3 bases at J, with 10 bases between. The CDR3 DNA reads as TGTGCCGCCCCAGGGGACACCGGGGAGCTGTTTTTT. It specifies CAAPGDTGELFF.

With respect to this clonotype: One junction end disagrees with the germline gene, perhaps due to a read error. The chain uses TRBV4-1 and TRBJ2-5, with D perhaps being TRBD1 or TRBD2 (6 bases each). The CDR3 runs 16 residues. Germline V gene data show CDR1 as MGHRA and CDR2 as YSYEKL. CDR3 protein: CANSQDSWGAAETQYF. The CDR3 region has the DNA TGCGCCAACAGCCAAGATTCTTGGGGGGCCGCCGAGACCCAGTACTTC.

The chain joins TRBV6-6 to TRBJ2-1; no clear D. The length of the CDR3 is 15 residues. The V gene lost 2 bases and the J gene lost 6 bases, with 14 bases spanning the gap. In germline, CDR1 is MNHNY, CDR2 SVGAGI (reference sequence). The CDR3 is CASSYGGKLGNEQFF. CDR3 DNA: TGTGCCAGCAGTTACGGTGGGAAATTAGGCAATGAGCAGTTCTTC.

The J gene is TRBJ2-1, the V gene TRBV11-1; D uncertain. The CDR3 is made up of 15 amino acids. The V gene lost 3 bases and the J gene lost 0 bases, with 9 bases spanning the gap. Germline assignment: CDR1 SGHAT and CDR2 FQDESV (reference sequence). CDR3 DNA sequence: TGTGCCAGCAGCTTTCGAGTTACCTCCTACAATGAGCAGTTCTTC. It is translated as CASSFRVTSYNEQFF.

This clonotype was observed at least ten times. J is TRBJ2-7 and V is TRBV28; D not certain. The ends were cut back, 5 bases at V and 0 bases at J, with 14 bases in the middle. Germline V gives CDR1 MDHEN, CDR2 SYDVKM. CDR3 length equals 15 residues. The CDR3 sequence: CASSRMVLSSYEQYV. The CDR3 region has the DNA TGTGCCAGCAGTAGGATGGTGTTAAGCTCCTACGAGCAGTACGTC.

In this sample, this clonotype turned up many times. The CDR3 sequence: CASSPRQGGYTEAFF. DNA for the CDR3: TGTGCCAGCAGCCCACGACAGGGGGGATACACTGAAGCTTTCTTT. The J gene is TRBJ1-1, the V gene TRBV7-9, with 9 nucleotides matching TRBD1. Germline values: CDR1 SEHNR, CDR2 FQNEAQ (reference sequence). Germline trimming cut 5 bases from V and 3 bases from J; bases unmatched to any gene: 7. CDR3 size: 15 residues.

This clonotype turned up a few times. The chain combines TRBV7-9 with TRBJ2-1; tentative D call: TRBD2 (6 bases). Trimming shortened V by 2 bases and J by 2 bases, and 13 bases separated the two germline ends. Germline V CDR1 and CDR2: SEHNR, FQNEAQ (reference sequence). The CDR3 covers 16 residues. The CDR3: CASSLYGASAYNEQFF. The CDR3 DNA follows: TGTGCCAGCAGCTTATATGGGGCTAGCGCCTACAATGAGCAGTTCTTC.

This clonotype was recorded at least ten times. The rearrangement uses TRBV7-9 and TRBJ1-1, with D tentatively TRBD1 (6 bases). The V end was cut by 5 bases, the J end by 6 bases, with 10 bases between. CDR1 and CDR2 (germline): SEHNR, FQNEAQ (reference sequence). CDR3 length equals 12 residues. CDR3 amino acids: CASSAGQPEAFF. CDR3 DNA sequence: TGTGCCAGCAGCGCAGGACAGCCTGAAGCTTTCTTT.

CDR3 DNA sequence: TGTGCCAGCAGTAGCCCCTGGGACAGGAATAATTCACCCCTCCACTTT. It yields the protein CASSSPWDRNNSPLHF. The chain recombines TRBV6-6 with TRBJ1-6; 8 bases fit TRBD1. This CDR3 is 16 amino acids long. CDR1 is MNHNY, CDR2 SVGAGI, per germline (reference sequence). V lost 5 bases, J lost 5 bases, and 8 bases stayed unmatched.

V and J are TRBV20-1 and TRBJ1-1; D unclear. There are 14 residues in the CDR3. Germline-derived CDR1 and CDR2 are DFQATT and SNEGSKA (reference sequence). Trimming stripped 3 bases from V and 1 base from J, with 12 bases between. CDR3 region: CSARSYRTNTEAFF. The CDR3 DNA follows: TGCAGTGCTAGGTCATATCGGACGAACACTGAAGCTTTCTTT.

This chain connects TRBV7-2 to TRBJ2-7, with D perhaps matching TRBD1 (6 bases). CDR1 and CDR2 from the germline V gene are SGHTA and FQGNSA. The ends were cut back, 5 bases at V and 3 bases at J, with 14 bases in the middle. The CDR3 loop spans 14 amino acids. DNA of the CDR3: TGTGCCAGCAGCAAGGGACATCGTAACTACGAGCAGTACTTC. Translating gives CASSKGHRNYEQYF.

CDR3 sequence: CSARQWDTGETQYF. CDR3 nucleotide sequence: TGCAGTGCTAGACAATGGGACACCGGAGAGACCCAGTACTTC. The chain employs TRBV20-1 and TRBJ2-5; the D gene is possibly TRBD1 (6 bases). The CDR3 extends over 14 amino acids. Trimming took off 2 bases at V and 4 bases at J, with 14 bases between the two ends. From germline, CDR1 is DFQATT and CDR2 SNEGSKA (reference sequence).

This chain connects TRBV6-2 or TRBV6-3 to TRBJ2-3; D might be TRBD1 (5 bases). Trimming removed 4 bases from V and 2 bases from J, with 22 bases in between. This CDR3 has 18 amino acids. Germline CDR1 and CDR2: MNHEY and SVGEGT. In nucleotides, the CDR3 is TGTGCCAGCAGTTTCCCAGGGTCCTCTAACCTCAACACAGATACGCAGTATTTT. The encoded protein is CASSFPGSSNLNTDTQYF.

This clonotype has a count of ten or more. This rearrangement joins TRBV11-1 to TRBJ2-1; D is uncertain. The CDR3 runs to 13 residues. V lost 3 bases, J lost 6 bases, and 9 bases lay in between. The germline gives CDR1 SGHAT, CDR2 FQDESV (reference sequence). Here the CDR3 DNA reads TGTGCCAGCAGCTTCGGCTCCGGCAATGAGCAGTTCTTC. Encoded protein: CASSFGSGNEQFF.

This clonotype was found many times. The chain employs TRBV4-1 and TRBJ2-1; perhaps D is TRBD1 or TRBD2 (5 bases each). The CDR3 is 15 residues long. Deletions cut 4 bases from V and 6 bases from J, with 16 bases between. Germline V gene sequence: CDR1 MGHRA, CDR2 YSYEKL. CDR3: CASSRGFRDGNEQFF. The CDR3 nucleotides are TGCGCCAGCAGCCGAGGGTTTAGGGACGGCAATGAGCAGTTCTTC.